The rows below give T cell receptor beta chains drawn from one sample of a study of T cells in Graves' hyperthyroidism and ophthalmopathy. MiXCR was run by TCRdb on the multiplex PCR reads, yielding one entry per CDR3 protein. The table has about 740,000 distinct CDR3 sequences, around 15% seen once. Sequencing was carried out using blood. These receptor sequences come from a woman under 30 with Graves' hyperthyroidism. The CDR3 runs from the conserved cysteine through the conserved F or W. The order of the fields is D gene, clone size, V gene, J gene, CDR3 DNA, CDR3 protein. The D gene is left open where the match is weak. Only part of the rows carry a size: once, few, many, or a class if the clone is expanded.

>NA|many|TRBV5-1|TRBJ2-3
TGCGCCAGCACCTACGCAGATACGCAGTATTTT
CASTYADTQYF
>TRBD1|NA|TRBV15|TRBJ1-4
TGTGCCACCGGCAGGGATACAGGGGATGAAAAACTGTTTTTT
CATGRDTGDEKLFF
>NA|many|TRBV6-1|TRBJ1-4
TGTGCCAGCAGTGCCACAGGGCTGAGACGTGAAAAACTGTTTTTT
CASSATGLRREKLFF
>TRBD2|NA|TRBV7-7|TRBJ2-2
TGTGCTAGCAGCTTCCAACTAGCGGGAGGGACCGGGGAGCTGTTTTTT
CASSFQLAGGTGELFF
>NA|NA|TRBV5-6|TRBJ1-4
TGTGCCAGCAGCTGGGGGACGTCTGAAAAACTGTTTTTT
CASSWGTSEKLFF
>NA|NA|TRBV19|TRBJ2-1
TGTGCCAGTAGTTTTAAATACAATGAGCAGTTCTTC
CASSFKYNEQFF
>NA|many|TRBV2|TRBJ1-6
TGTGCCAGCAGTGAATACGACCCCCTCCACTTT
CASSEYDPLHF
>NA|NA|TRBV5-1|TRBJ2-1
TGCGCCAGCAGCTTGGTATCCTGGGAGGCCCACAATGAGCAGTTCTTC
CASSLVSWEAHNEQFF
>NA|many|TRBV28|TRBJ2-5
TGTGCCAGCAGTTCCCGGGACACGGAAGAGACCCAGTACTTC
CASSSRDTEETQYF
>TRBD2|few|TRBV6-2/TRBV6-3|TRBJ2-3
TGTGCCAGCAGTTCTAGCGGCTCTCGGGATACGCAGTATTTT
CASSSSGSRDTQYF
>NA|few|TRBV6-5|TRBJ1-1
TGTGCCAGCAGTTATTCAATGGGGCGTCGGGACACTGAAGCTTTCTTT
CASSYSMGRRDTEAFF
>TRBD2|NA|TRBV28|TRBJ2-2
TGTGCCAGCAGTTCCCCAATTCCAGGGACTAGAGGCTTAAACACCGGGGAGCTGTTTTTT
CASSSPIPGTRGLNTGELFF
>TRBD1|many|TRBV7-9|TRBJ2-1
TGTGCCAGCAGCTTAGACACAGGGGGGCCCTACAATGAGCAGTTCTTC
CASSLDTGGPYNEQFF
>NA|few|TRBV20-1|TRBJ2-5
TGCAGTGCTAGTCGGGGTGGAGAGACCCAGTACTTC
CSASRGGETQYF
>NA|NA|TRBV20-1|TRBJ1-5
TGCAGTGCTAGGGCGATCGGGACCTATAGCAATCAGCCCCAGCATTTT
CSARAIGTYSNQPQHF
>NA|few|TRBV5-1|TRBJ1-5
TGCGCCAGCAGCTTGTCCGGAACAGTCGATCAGCCCCAGCATTTT
CASSLSGTVDQPQHF
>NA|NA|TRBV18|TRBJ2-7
TGTGCCAGCACGCTGCAAGCCCAGTACGAGCAGTACTTC
CASTLQAQYEQYF
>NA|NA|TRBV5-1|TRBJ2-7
TGCGCCAGCAGCTTGGTGACAGGTTCTGCCTACGAGCAGTACTTC
CASSLVTGSAYEQYF
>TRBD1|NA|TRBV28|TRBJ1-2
TGTGCCAGCAGCCTAATGCAGGGGGCGGGAGGCTACACCTTC
CASSLMQGAGGYTF
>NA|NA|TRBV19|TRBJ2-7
TGTGCCAGTAGTGGGAGAAAAGGACAGAGAGGCTACGAGCAGTACTTC
CASSGRKGQRGYEQYF
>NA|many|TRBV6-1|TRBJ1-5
TGTGCCAGCGGAGTGTACGGAGGGGGCAATCAGCCCCAGCATTTT
CASGVYGGGNQPQHF
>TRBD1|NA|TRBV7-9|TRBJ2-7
TGTGCCAGCAGCTTAGCGTGGGACAGGTCCTACGAGCAGTACTTC
CASSLAWDRSYEQYF
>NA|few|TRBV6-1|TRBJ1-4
TGTGCCAGCAGCCCGGGACATGTGAATGAAAAACTGTTTTTT
CASSPGHVNEKLFF
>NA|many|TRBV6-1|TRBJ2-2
TGTGCCAGCAGTTCTTACACCGGGGAGCTGTTTTTT
CASSSYTGELFF
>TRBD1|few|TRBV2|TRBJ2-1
TGTGCCAGCAGGGACAGGGGGACCCTCAACAATGAGCAGTTCTTC
CASRDRGTLNNEQFF
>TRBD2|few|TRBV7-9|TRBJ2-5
TGTGCCAGCAGCTTATATAGCGGGACTAGCGGGAGGAGAGAGACCCAGTACTTC
CASSLYSGTSGRRETQYF
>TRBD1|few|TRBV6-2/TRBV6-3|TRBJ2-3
TGTGCCAGCAGGGGGGACAGGCAGTATTTT
CASRGDRQYF
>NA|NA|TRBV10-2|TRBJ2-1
TGCGCCAGCAGTGCCATCGCCTACAATGAGCAGTTCTTC
CASSAIAYNEQFF
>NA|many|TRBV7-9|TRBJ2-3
TGTGCCAGCAGCGGGCAGGGAGCGGATACGCAGTATTTT
CASSGQGADTQYF
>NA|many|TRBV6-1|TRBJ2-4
TGTGCCAGCAGTTACGGGCTAGCCAAAAACATTCAGTACTTC
CASSYGLAKNIQYF
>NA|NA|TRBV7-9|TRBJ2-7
TGTGCCAGCAGCTTAGGATGGGACACTTGGAGCTCCTACGAGCAGTACTTC
CASSLGWDTWSSYEQYF
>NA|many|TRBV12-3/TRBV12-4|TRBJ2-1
TGTGCCAGCCCGGGGGACCGGAGCAATGAGCAGTTCTTC
CASPGDRSNEQFF
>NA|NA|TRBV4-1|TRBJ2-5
TGCGCCAGCAGCGAACAGGGGCGGGGGACCCAGTACTTC
CASSEQGRGTQYF
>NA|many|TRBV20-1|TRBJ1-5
TGCAGTGCTGCCGGGACAAATTTTAATCAGCCCCAGCATTTT
CSAAGTNFNQPQHF
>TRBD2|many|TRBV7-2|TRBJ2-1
TGTGCCAGCAGCTTAGGGACTAGCGATTGGGAGTATAATGAGCAGTTCTTC
CASSLGTSDWEYNEQFF
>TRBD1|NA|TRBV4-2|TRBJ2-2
TGTGCCAGCAGCCCAAAGGTTAACAGGGGGGTTAAGGGCACCGGGGAGCTGTTTTTT
CASSPKVNRGVKGTGELFF
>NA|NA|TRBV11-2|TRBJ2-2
TGTGCCAGCAGCCCCCCTTGCGTTGACCGGGGAGCTGTTTTT
CASSPPCVDRGAVF
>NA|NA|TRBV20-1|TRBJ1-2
TGCAGTGCTACGGGGTCATCGGAGGGCTACACCTTC
CSATGSSEGYTF
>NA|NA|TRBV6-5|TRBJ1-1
TGTGCCAGCAGTTACTCGAATTTCGCAGGGTTGAACACTGAAGCTTTCTTT
CASSYSNFAGLNTEAFF
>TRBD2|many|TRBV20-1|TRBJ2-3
TGCAGTGCTAGAGATCGACTAGCGGGAGGCGATACGCAGTATTTT
CSARDRLAGGDTQYF
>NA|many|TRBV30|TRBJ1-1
TGTGCCTGGAGTCAACACGGGGGTACTGAAGCTTTCTTT
CAWSQHGGTEAFF
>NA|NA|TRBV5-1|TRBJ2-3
TGCGCCAGCAGCTCCTCATTGGATACGCAGTATTTT
CASSSSLDTQYF
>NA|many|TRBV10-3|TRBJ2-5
TGTGCCATCAGTGAGTCCGGAGGCCAAGAGACCCAGTACTTC
CAISESGGQETQYF
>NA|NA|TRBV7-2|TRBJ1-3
TGTGCCAGCAGCTGGATTGGGAGCTCTGGAAACACCATATATTTT
CASSWIGSSGNTIYF
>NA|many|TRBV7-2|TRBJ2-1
TGTGCCAGCAGCAGCCAGAACCGGAATGAGCAGTTCTTC
CASSSQNRNEQFF
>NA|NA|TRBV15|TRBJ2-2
TGTGCCACCAGCACAGACAGGTCCGGGGAGCTGTTTTTT
CATSTDRSGELFF